This TCR beta chain is from a study of T cell repertoires in cytomegalovirus infection. Study at large: An indication of both CMV infection and matching HLA type came from public TCR beta signatures. Whole-study results and caveats: Totalled public TCR beta family frequency picked out people who carried CMV plus the relevant HLA.

This clonotype was counted ten times or more. Antigen: not known. This CDR3 region has 17 residues. Losses at the gene ends were 0 bases for V and 11 bases for J; bases not matched to a gene: 15. CDR1 and CDR2 from the germline V gene are MNHEY and SVGEGT. One entry per CDR3 protein results from TCRdb running MiXCR on the reads. The data show around 440,000 distinct CDR3 sequences, over 9% seen once. The sequencing sample was made of PBMCs. V gene TRBV6-2 or TRBV6-3 combines with J gene TRBJ1-1; 10 nucleotides line up with TRBD1. This clonotype was obtained from a human donor in good health (CMV status not recorded). Some clones in this sample may be carry-over from other donors' samples. The CDR3 loop reads CASSYSKGFGQGVRAFF. DNA for the CDR3: TGTGCCAGCAGTTACTCGAAGGGTTTCGGACAGGGGGTACGGGCTTTCTTT.